These T cell receptor beta chains were read from a single sample in a study of CD8 T cells in ankylosing spondylitis. Each CDR3 protein is one row after TCRdb ran MiXCR on the 5' RACE reads. Of just under 350,000 distinct CDR3 sequences listed, over 12% were seen once; the top ten hold around 0.99%. Sequencing input: blood, either unsorted or a sorted T cell fraction (not recorded which). The receptor source for this set is a male donor with ankylosing spondylitis or in good health (not recorded which). CDR3s include the opening cysteine and the closing phenylalanine or tryptophan. The D gene is left open where the match is weak.

cdr3_length	d_call	v_call	j_call	cdr3_aa
14	.	TRBV10-3	TRBJ2-2	CAIGGTVNTGELFF
14	.	TRBV6-1	TRBJ2-7	CASGRDDGAYEQYF
14	.	TRBV30	TRBJ2-2	CAWSDGGNTGELFF
16	.	TRBV9	TRBJ2-2	CASSANTGKGTGELFF
14	.	TRBV24-1	TRBJ2-3	CATSEGSWTDTQYF
16	TRBD2	TRBV5-1	TRBJ2-1	CASSSQGLAAGDEQFF
14	.	TRBV19	TRBJ1-2	CASSADQGLGGYTF
16	TRBD1	TRBV5-1	TRBJ1-5	CASSLEGQGLNQPQHF
19	.	TRBV6-5	TRBJ1-2	CASSYSKWVGSRVGDGYTF
14	.	TRBV12-3/TRBV12-4	TRBJ1-2	CASSFSGGNYGYTF
13	.	TRBV6-1	TRBJ1-1	CASSEVRTDEAFF
12	.	TRBV10-3	TRBJ1-2	CATLVGNYGYTF
13	.	TRBV19	TRBJ1-2	CASNTRTFYGYTF